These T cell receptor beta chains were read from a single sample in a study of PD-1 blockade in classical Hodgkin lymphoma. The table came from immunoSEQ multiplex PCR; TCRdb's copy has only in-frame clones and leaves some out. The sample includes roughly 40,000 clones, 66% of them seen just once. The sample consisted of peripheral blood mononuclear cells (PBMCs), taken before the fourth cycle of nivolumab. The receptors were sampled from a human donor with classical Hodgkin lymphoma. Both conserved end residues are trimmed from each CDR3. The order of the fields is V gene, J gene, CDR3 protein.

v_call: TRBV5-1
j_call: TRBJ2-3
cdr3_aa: ATRAAGGAPTDTQY

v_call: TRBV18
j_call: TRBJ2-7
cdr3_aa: ASSEGTVVW

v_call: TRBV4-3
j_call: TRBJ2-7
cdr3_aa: ASSQGPARSYEQY

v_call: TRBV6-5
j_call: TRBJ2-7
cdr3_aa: ASSRGQVASYEQY

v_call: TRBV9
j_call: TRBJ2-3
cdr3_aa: ASSVGSGHTDTQY

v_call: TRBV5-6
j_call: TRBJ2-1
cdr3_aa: ASSPGLAGGSNEQF

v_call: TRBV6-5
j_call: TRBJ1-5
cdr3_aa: ASTRDWWSNQPQH

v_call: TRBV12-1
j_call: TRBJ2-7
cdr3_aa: ASSFAGQGGAYEQY

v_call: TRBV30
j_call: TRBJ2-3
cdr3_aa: AWGGNTQY

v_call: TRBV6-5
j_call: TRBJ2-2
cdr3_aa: ASSKRPSEGGELF

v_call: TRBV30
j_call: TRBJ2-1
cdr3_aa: AWRSLAGVRYNEQF

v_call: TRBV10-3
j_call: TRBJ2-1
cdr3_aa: AISESNAGGLGNEQF

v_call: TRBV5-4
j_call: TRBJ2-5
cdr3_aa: ASSLAAVQGQETQY

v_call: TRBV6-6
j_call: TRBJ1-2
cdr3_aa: ASSYGDKSLYGYT

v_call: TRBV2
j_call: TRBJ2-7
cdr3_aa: ASRPDRAGSEQY

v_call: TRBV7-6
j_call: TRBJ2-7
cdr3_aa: ASSQGLAGSPYEQY

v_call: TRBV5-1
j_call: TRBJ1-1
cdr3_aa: ASSSGTVMNTEAF

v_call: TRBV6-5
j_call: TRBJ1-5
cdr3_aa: ASSSVTDNQPQH

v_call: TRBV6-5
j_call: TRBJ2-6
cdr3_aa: ASSPTSTANVLT

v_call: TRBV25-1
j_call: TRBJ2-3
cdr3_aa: ASSGFSTDTQY

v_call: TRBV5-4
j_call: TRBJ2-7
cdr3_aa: ASSSKSPGQGGFEQY

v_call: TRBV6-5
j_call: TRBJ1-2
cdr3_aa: ASFGYGYT

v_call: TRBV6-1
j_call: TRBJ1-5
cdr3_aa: ASSERMADSNQPQH

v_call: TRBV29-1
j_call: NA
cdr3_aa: SAEGREGHTLSYNEQF

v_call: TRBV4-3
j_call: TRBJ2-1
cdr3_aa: ASSQEGYSYNEQF

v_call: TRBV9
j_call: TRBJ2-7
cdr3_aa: ASSVISGYEQY

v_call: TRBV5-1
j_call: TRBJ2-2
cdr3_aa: ASSLDNTGELF